This T cell receptor beta chain emerged from a study of T-cell reconstitution after alpha-beta-depleted transplantation in children. This sample's TCRbeta library carried unique molecular identifier barcodes. TCRdb analysed the PCR reads with MiXCR anew, one entry per CDR3 protein. Among around 300,000 distinct CDR3 sequences listed, over 7.5% were seen once. This clonotype was counted many times. As yet, its antigen is unknown. Broader study findings: T-cell counts and diversity at one year post-transplant came mainly from newly produced T cells. Surviving thymic progenitors and recipient T cells were the source of high TCRbeta diversity at day 60 in some patients. Several hundred expanded graft clones reportedly supplied alpha-beta T cells about two months after transplant.

V shed 6 bases, J shed 5 bases, and the junction held 5 bases outside the gene matches. CDR3 length: 14 amino acids. The sequence was collected from a female patient aged 2 to 10 who had a stem cell transplant for Fanconi anemia, so the T cells may come from the graft donor. The chain joins TRBV12-3 or TRBV12-4 to TRBJ2-1, with 9 bases lining up with TRBD1. The specimen was peripheral blood, collected 360 days after TCRalphabeta/CD19-depleted stem cell transplant. CDR3 in amino acids: CASRRTGADNEQFF. The CDR3 DNA sequence: TGTGCCAGCAGAAGGACAGGGGCCGACAATGAGCAGTTCTTC.